What follows are 4 T cell receptor beta chains derived from one specimen sequenced in a study of cytomegalovirus exposure and HLA in healthy donors. The study ran its PCR with 60 Vbeta and 13 Jbeta primers. Sequencing was performed with immunoSEQ multiplex PCR; in TCRdb, only in-frame clones are kept and a portion is missing. Of some 170,000 clones listed, roughly four fifths are singletons. The specimen was PBMCs. The receptors originated from a woman under 30 in good health and CMV-seropositive.

The chain joins TRBV10-3 to TRBJ2-1; 11 nucleotides align to TRBD2. The germline gives CDR1 ENHRY, CDR2 SYGVKD. The CDR3 has 15 amino acids. The V gene end was trimmed by 6 bases and the J gene end by 6 bases; junction bases not matched to a gene: 7. CDR3 DNA sequence: TGTGCCATCAGGGCGCTAGCGGGGGGCAGCAATGAGCAGTTCTTC. Protein product: CAIRALAGGSNEQFF.

In DNA, the CDR3 is TGTGCCAGCAGCCCACGGGACATCTTCTATGGCTACACCTTC. Translating it yields CASSPRDIFYGYTF. This rearrangement joins TRBV13 to TRBJ1-2, with a possible D match to TRBD1 (6 bases). This CDR3 is built from 14 residues. Germline V gene sequence: CDR1 PRHDT, CDR2 FYEKMQ (reference sequence). The V and J ends lost 5 bases and 4 bases respectively, with 14 bases between them.

CDR3 nucleotide sequence: TGTGCCAGCAGCTTCTTGCTAGCGGGAGGCCCTAGGAATGAGCAGTTCTTC. It codes for CASSFLLAGGPRNEQFF. The genes are TRBV11-2 and TRBJ2-1; 11 bases are a match to TRBD2. V lost 3 bases to trimming and J lost 7 bases; unmatched junction nucleotides: 11. Germline V gene sequence: CDR1 SGHAT, CDR2 FQNNGV. The CDR3 has 17 amino acids.

V usage is TRBV11-2 and J usage is TRBJ2-2; TRBD1 aligns across 7 bases. With 5 bases clipped from V and 0 bases from J, the junction kept 9 bases outside the gene matches. Germline V gene sequence: CDR1 SGHAT, CDR2 FQNNGV. The CDR3 has 17 amino acids. This CDR3 is CASSPIKGAANTGELFF. CDR3 nucleotide sequence: TGTGCCAGCAGCCCTATCAAGGGGGCCGCGAACACCGGGGAGCTGTTTTTT.